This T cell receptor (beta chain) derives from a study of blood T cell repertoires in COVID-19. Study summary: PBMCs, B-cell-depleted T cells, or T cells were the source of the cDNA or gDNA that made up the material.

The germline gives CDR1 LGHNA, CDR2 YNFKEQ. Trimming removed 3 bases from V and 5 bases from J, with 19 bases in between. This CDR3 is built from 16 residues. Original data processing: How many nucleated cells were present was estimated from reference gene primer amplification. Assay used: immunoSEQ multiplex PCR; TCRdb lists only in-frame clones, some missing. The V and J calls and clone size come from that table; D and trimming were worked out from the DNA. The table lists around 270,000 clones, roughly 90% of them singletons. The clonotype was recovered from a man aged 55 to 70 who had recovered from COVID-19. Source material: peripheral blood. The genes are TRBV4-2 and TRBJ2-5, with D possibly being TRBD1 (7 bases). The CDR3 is CASSQDDQGGGETQYF. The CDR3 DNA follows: TGTGCCAGCAGCCAGGACGACCAGGGGGGCGGGGAGACCCAGTACTTC.